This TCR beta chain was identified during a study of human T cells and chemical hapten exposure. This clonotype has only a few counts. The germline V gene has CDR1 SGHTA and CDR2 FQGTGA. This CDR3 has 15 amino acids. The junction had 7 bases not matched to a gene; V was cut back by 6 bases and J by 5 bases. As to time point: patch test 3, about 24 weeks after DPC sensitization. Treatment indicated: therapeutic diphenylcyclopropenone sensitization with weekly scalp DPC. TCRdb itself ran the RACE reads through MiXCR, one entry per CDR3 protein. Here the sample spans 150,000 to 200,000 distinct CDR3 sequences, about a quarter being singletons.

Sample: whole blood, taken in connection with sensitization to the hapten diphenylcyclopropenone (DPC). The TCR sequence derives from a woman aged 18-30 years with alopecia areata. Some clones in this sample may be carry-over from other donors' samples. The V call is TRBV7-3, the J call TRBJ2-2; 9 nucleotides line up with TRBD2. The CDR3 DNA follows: TGTGCCAGCAGTTCGGCGGGGGGGCAAACCGGGGAGCTGTTTTTT. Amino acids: CASSSAGGQTGELFF.